The clone carrying this TCR beta chain was detected ten times or more. From the 5' RACE reads, TCRdb called clonotypes with MiXCR, one entry per CDR3 protein. The table has tens of thousands of distinct CDR3 sequences, approximately 10% seen once. This sample is part of a study of early T cells in non-severe SARS-CoV-2 infection. Germline values: CDR1 MNHNY, CDR2 SVGAGI (reference sequence). V was trimmed by 6 bases and J by 11 bases, leaving 16 bases between them. The CDR3 length is 12 residues. The gene calls are TRBV6-6 and TRBJ1-1; D is perhaps TRBD1 (6 bases). The receptor's source is an adult who was a healthcare worker with PCR-confirmed SARS-CoV-2 infection or an uninfected control (not recorded which). The sequenced material came from whole blood. CDR3 protein: CASSLDSFWAFF. The CDR3 region has the DNA TGTGCCAGCAGCCTGGACAGTTTTTGGGCTTTCTTT.